These 6 T cell receptor beta chains were sequenced from one sample in a study of neurological immune-mediated disorders. MiXCR, run by TCRdb on the 5' RACE reads, gives a single entry per CDR3 protein. The sample includes 40,000 to 55,000 distinct CDR3 sequences, around 10% of them seen just once. The sequenced material came from PBMCs. The origin of the receptors is a woman in her 40s with HTLV-1-associated myelopathy (HAM/TSP).

This clonotype was detected a few times. V is TRBV10-3 and J is TRBJ2-7; TRBD1 might be the D (6 bases). Germline V gives CDR1 ENHRY, CDR2 SYGVKD. With 3 bases removed from V and 0 bases from J, the gap between germline ends came to 9 bases. This CDR3 has 14 residues. CDR3 residues: CAISETTGSYEQYF. Here the CDR3 DNA reads TGTGCCATCAGTGAAACGACAGGCTCCTACGAGCAGTACTTC.

This clonotype was observed many times. V is TRBV5-1 and J is TRBJ2-1, with 7 bases matching TRBD2. With V trimmed by 5 bases and J by 12 bases, 5 bases remained unmatched. This CDR3 comprises 11 residues. Germline assignment: CDR1 SGHRS and CDR2 YFSETQ. The CDR3 loop reads CASRGGEAQFF. The CDR3, as DNA: TGCGCCAGCAGGGGGGGGGAGGCGCAGTTCTTC.

This clonotype was counted at least ten times. The chain combines TRBV3-1 with TRBJ2-7, with 10 bases matching TRBD2. The trim removed 1 base at V and 0 bases at J, leaving 0 bases unmatched. CDR1 LGHDT and CDR2 YNNKEL come from the germline V gene (reference sequence). CDR3 length: 15 residues. CDR3 amino acids: CASSQGTSGSYEQYF. CDR3 in DNA: TGTGCCAGCAGCCAAGGGACTAGCGGCTCCTACGAGCAGTACTTC.

The genes are TRBV5-1 and TRBJ2-2, with D perhaps matching TRBD2 (5 bases). Germline CDR1 is SGHRS and CDR2 is YFSETQ. V was trimmed by 2 bases and J by 3 bases, leaving 20 bases between them. The CDR3 length is 18 residues. For the CDR3, the DNA is TGCGCCAGCAGCTTACGGGGTTACGGTCGTCTAGACACCGGGGAGCTGTTTTTT. This codes for CASSLRGYGRLDTGELFF.

This clonotype came up a few times. The chain uses TRBV7-9 and TRBJ1-2; D unresolved. The CDR3 is 21 residues long. Germline V gene lookup returns CDR1 SEHNR and CDR2 FQNEAQ (reference sequence). Trimming stripped 7 bases from V and 3 bases from J, with 36 bases between. CDR3 nucleotides: TGTGCCAGCACCCCCTTGATGTCTGGGGTAGCTGGGAGTCGGACGCACTATGGCTACACCTTC. Translation gives CASTPLMSGVAGSRTHYGYTF.

This clonotype has at least ten counts. This chain links TRBV7-2 with TRBJ2-2; D gene ambiguous. Per the germline V gene, CDR1 is SGHTA and CDR2 is FQGNSA. The CDR3 is made up of 16 amino acids. V lost 3 bases, J lost 6 bases, and 17 bases lay in between. CDR3 nucleotides: TGTGCCAGCAGCTTGTCGAGGACCCCCGGGCCCGGGGAGCTGTTTTTT. Encoded protein: CASSLSRTPGPGELFF.